This TCR beta chain is from a study of cytomegalovirus exposure and HLA in healthy donors. Points from the study as a whole: The listing of roughly 160 TCR beta chains classed them as cytomegalovirus-associated. Across donors, most TCRs were seen rarely, yet some public ones were widespread.

The V gene lost 0 bases and the J gene lost 3 bases, with 6 bases spanning the gap. Per germline, CDR1 SGHNT and CDR2 YYREEE (reference sequence). The CDR3 length is 14 residues. About this clone: What it binds is unknown.

TCRdb's table, derived via immunoSEQ multiplex PCR, lists solely in-frame clones and lacks some. The sample contains roughly 120,000 clones, roughly 91% of which appear only once. This sequence joins TRBV5-4 and TRBJ2-2; no firm D call. The origin of this receptor is a man aged 25 to 40 in good health and CMV-seronegative. The source material was PBMCs. Written as DNA, the CDR3 is TGTGCCAGCAGCTTGGGACACTACACCGGGGAGCTGTTTTTT. It is translated as CASSLGHYTGELFF.